This TCR beta chain was recorded in a study of blood T cell repertoires in COVID-19. Study information: PBMCs, B-cell-depleted T cells, or T cells provided the cDNA or gDNA that made up the material.

Individuals drawn from about two dozen US areas were roughly 18 to 95 years old. Per germline, CDR1 SNHLY and CDR2 FYNNEI. The CDR3 runs to 16 residues. V lost 7 bases, J lost 2 bases, and 18 bases lay in between. Original analysis: Scientists estimated how many nucleated cells there were by amplifying reference gene primers. The repertoire was sequenced with immunoSEQ multiplex PCR; TCRdb's copy has only in-frame clones and lacks some. V, J and clone size derive from that table, while D and trimming were established from the DNA sequence. The sample contains approximately 300,000 clones, approximately 90% of which appear only once.

V is TRBV2 and J is TRBJ1-3, with D unclear. The specimen was PBMCs or T cells enriched from blood (not recorded which). The TCR comes from a woman under 30 who had recovered from COVID-19. CDR3 sequence reads: CASTRLSGRTGNTIYF. CDR3 in DNA: TGTGCCAGCACCCGCCTATCAGGAAGGACTGGAAACACCATATATTTT.